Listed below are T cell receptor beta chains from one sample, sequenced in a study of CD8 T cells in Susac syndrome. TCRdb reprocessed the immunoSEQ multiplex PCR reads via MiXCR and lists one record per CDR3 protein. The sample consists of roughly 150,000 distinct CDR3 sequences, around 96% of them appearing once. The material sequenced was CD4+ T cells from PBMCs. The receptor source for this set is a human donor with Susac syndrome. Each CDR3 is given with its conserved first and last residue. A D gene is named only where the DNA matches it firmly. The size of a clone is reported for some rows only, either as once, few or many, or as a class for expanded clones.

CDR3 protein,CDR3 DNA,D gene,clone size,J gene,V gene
CASSLEGTGIGGYTF,TGTGCCAGCAGCTTAGAAGGGACAGGGATAGGCGGCTACACCTTC,TRBD1,-,TRBJ1-2,TRBV11-2
CASSPGRGAQETQYF,TGTGCCAGCAGCCCCGGGCGGGGGGCCCAAGAGACCCAGTACTTC,TRBD2,-,TRBJ2-5,TRBV4-2
CSANSGRSEQFF,TGCAGTGCCAATAGCGGGCGGAGTGAGCAGTTCTTC,TRBD2,-,TRBJ2-1,TRBV20-1
CASTLVGTGSQETQYF,TGTGCCAGCACCCTAGTTGGGACAGGGTCCCAAGAGACCCAGTACTTC,TRBD1,-,TRBJ2-5,TRBV7-2
CSVEDHRGDGYTF,TGCAGCGTTGAAGATCACAGGGGAGATGGCTACACCTTC,TRBD1,once,TRBJ1-2,TRBV29-1
CASSGSGIYTDTQYF,TGTGCCAGCAGCGGGAGCGGGATTTACACAGATACGCAGTATTTT,TRBD2,-,TRBJ2-3,TRBV9
CASSLGAPGYTF,TGTGCCAGCAGCCTGGGAGCGCCCGGCTACACCTTC,-,once,TRBJ1-2,TRBV7-9
CASSLGAYNQPQHF,TGTGCCAGCAGCTTGGGGGCATACAATCAGCCCCAGCATTTT,-,-,TRBJ1-5,TRBV5-8
CSVPSGQGTYEQYF,TGCAGCGTACCATCCGGACAGGGGACCTACGAGCAGTACTTC,TRBD1,-,TRBJ2-7,TRBV29-1
CASSLAVHNEQFF,TGCGCCAGCAGCTTGGCCGTCCACAATGAGCAGTTCTTC,-,-,TRBJ2-1,TRBV5-1